The clone carrying this T cell receptor (beta chain) showed up just a few times. The V end lost 4 bases, the J end lost 6 bases, and 7 bases lay between the germline ends. This CDR3 contains 11 residues. The germline V gene encodes CDR1 LGHDT and CDR2 YNNKEL (reference sequence). From the 5' RACE reads, TCRdb called clonotypes with MiXCR, one entry per CDR3 protein. The sample carries tens of thousands of distinct CDR3 sequences, 9% to 15% recorded once. The data originate from a study of early T cells in non-severe SARS-CoV-2 infection. The receptor comes from an adult who was a healthcare worker with PCR-confirmed SARS-CoV-2 infection or an uninfected control (not recorded which). What was sequenced was whole blood. V is TRBV3-1 and J is TRBJ2-7, with D maybe TRBD1 (5 bases). This chain's CDR3 is CASSRQGEQYF. The CDR3 nucleotides read TGTGCCAGCAGCCGGCAGGGCGAGCAGTACTTC.